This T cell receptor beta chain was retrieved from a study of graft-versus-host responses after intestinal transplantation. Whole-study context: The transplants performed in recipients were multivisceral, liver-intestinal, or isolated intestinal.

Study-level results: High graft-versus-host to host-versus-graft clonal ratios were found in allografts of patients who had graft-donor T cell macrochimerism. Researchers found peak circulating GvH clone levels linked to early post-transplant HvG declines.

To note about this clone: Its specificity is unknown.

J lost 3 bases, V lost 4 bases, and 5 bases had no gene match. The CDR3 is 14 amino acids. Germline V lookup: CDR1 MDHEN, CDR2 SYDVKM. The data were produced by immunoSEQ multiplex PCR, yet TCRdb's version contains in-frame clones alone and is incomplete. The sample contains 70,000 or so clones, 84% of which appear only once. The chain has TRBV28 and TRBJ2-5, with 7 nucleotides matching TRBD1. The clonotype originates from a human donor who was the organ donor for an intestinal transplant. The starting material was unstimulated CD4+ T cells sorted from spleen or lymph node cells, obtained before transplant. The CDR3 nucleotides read TGTGCCAGCAGTTGGCGGCAGGGGGAAGAGACCCAGTACTTC. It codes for CASSWRQGEETQYF.